This T cell receptor beta chain comes out of a study of blood T cell repertoires in COVID-19. Whole-study context: Collection of acute and convalescent COVID-19 samples took place in the United States, Italy and Spain.

It was during active infection that Seattle patients were enrolled and then longitudinally followed. J was trimmed by 2 bases and V by 5 bases; bases with no gene match: 4. Looked up from germline, CDR1 is SGHVS and CDR2 is FQNEAQ. The CDR3 is 15 amino acids. The count of this clone is one. Original analysis: Nucleated cell number was recorded as an estimate derived from reference gene primer amplification. Produced via immunoSEQ multiplex PCR; TCRdb's table is partial and in-frame only. The V and J calls and clone size were taken over from that table, and D and trimming were inferred from the DNA. The sample records 150,000 to 180,000 clones, 70% to 85% being singletons.

The receptor was derived from a man between 60 and 70 years old with COVID-19, enrolled during active disease. Sequenced material: peripheral blood. V gene TRBV7-8 combines with J gene TRBJ2-2, with TRBD1 matching 8 bases. The CDR3 DNA reads as TGTGCCAGCAGCCCCCAGGGGGCAAACACCGGGGAGCTGTTTTTT. It yields the protein CASSPQGANTGELFF.